This TCR beta chain was recorded in a study of brain T cells in children with intractable seizures. Overall study results and limits: HCMV serostatus was not known, and viral specificity came from CDR3 similarity only. Absence of clones before surgery may stem from lower sequencing depth.

In germline, CDR1 is LGHNA, CDR2 YNFKEQ. The CDR3 length is 16 residues. The V segment lost 3 bases and the J segment 1 base; nucleotides outside the gene matches: 2. The data were produced by immunoSEQ multiplex PCR, yet TCRdb's version contains in-frame clones alone and is incomplete. The top ten hold roughly 5.8% of the sample, which has under 400,000 clones, nearly 95% seen once. As concerns this clone: The antigen is undetermined.

The time point: blood from clinic visit 5 months post-surgery; TSC patient then seizure free. Sequencing was limited to surgery cases with top T cell transcript signatures in brain tissue. The rearrangement links TRBV4-2 to TRBJ2-2; 10 bases line up with TRBD2. The input for sequencing was peripheral blood, taken 4 to 5 months after surgery. The sequence was collected from a boy under two years old with tuberous sclerosis and intractable seizures. The CDR3 loop reads CASSHVAGGNTGELFF. DNA of the CDR3: TGTGCCAGCAGCCATGTAGCGGGGGGGAACACCGGGGAGCTGTTTTTT.